These T cell receptor beta chains were read from a single sample in a study of graft-versus-host responses after intestinal transplantation. Libraries were prepared by immunoSEQ multiplex PCR; TCRdb keeps only in-frame clonotypes and omits some of them. The data hold about 85,000 clones, with under 95% observed a single time. The antigens of these receptors remain unknown. Material: unstimulated CD8+ T cells sorted from spleen or lymph node cells, obtained before transplant. These receptors were collected from a human donor who was the organ donor for an intestinal transplant. The CDR3 runs from the conserved cysteine through the conserved F or W. Fields, in order: CDR3 DNA, CDR3 protein, D gene, V gene, J gene, clone size. The D gene is left open where the match is weak. Clone size is given for some rows only: seen once, a few or many times, or a class if the clone is expanded.

CDR3nt: TGCGCCAGCAGTAGTGGAGGGACAGGGACCTACGAGCAGTACTTC
CDR3aa: CASSSGGTGTYEQYF
d_gene: TRBD1
v_gene: TRBV10-1
j_gene: TRBJ2-7
abundance: -

CDR3nt: TGTGCCAGCAGCTTAGTGGCAACCTACAATGAGCAGTTCTTC
CDR3aa: CASSLVATYNEQFF
d_gene: -
v_gene: TRBV7-3
j_gene: TRBJ2-1
abundance: -

CDR3nt: TGCGCCAGCAGCTTTGGGACAGGGGTACCCGGGGAGCTGTTTTTT
CDR3aa: CASSFGTGVPGELFF
d_gene: TRBD1
v_gene: TRBV5-1
j_gene: TRBJ2-2
abundance: once

CDR3nt: TGTGCCAGCAGCGGAGAGGGCTACAACCAAGAGACCCAGTACTTC
CDR3aa: CASSGEGYNQETQYF
d_gene: -
v_gene: TRBV11-2
j_gene: TRBJ2-5
abundance: once

CDR3nt: TGTGCTAGTGGTTCAACGCGGGGAACAGATACGCAGTATTTT
CDR3aa: CASGSTRGTDTQYF
d_gene: -
v_gene: TRBV12-5
j_gene: TRBJ2-3
abundance: -

CDR3nt: TGTGTCAGAAGCGGACCGGGACAGAACACTGAAGCTTTCTTT
CDR3aa: CVRSGPGQNTEAFF
d_gene: -
v_gene: TRBV7-5
j_gene: TRBJ1-1
abundance: -

CDR3nt: TGTGCCAGCAGCTCGGAACAGGGGGGGTACTACGAGCAGTACTTC
CDR3aa: CASSSEQGGYYEQYF
d_gene: -
v_gene: TRBV5-4
j_gene: TRBJ2-7
abundance: -

CDR3nt: TGTGCCAGCACCGCCGGGGGTTACGAGCAGTACTTC
CDR3aa: CASTAGGYEQYF
d_gene: -
v_gene: TRBV6-6
j_gene: TRBJ2-7
abundance: -

CDR3nt: TGCAGTGCGCCACAGGGTTACGAGCAGTACTTC
CDR3aa: CSAPQGYEQYF
d_gene: -
v_gene: TRBV20-1
j_gene: TRBJ2-7
abundance: -

CDR3nt: TGCGCCAGCAGGAATGGGGCGAACTACGAGCAGTACTTC
CDR3aa: CASRNGANYEQYF
d_gene: -
v_gene: TRBV5-1
j_gene: TRBJ2-7
abundance: -

CDR3nt: TGTGCCAGCAGCTTGGGAGGAGGGGGCGATGGCTACACCTTC
CDR3aa: CASSLGGGGDGYTF
d_gene: TRBD1
v_gene: TRBV5-4
j_gene: TRBJ1-2
abundance: -

CDR3nt: TGTGCCAGCTCACCGACTAATCAGCCCCAGCATTTT
CDR3aa: CASSPTNQPQHF
d_gene: -
v_gene: TRBV18
j_gene: TRBJ1-5
abundance: once

CDR3nt: TGCGCCAGCAGCTTATCCTATACACAGGGGGAGTATGGCTACACCTTC
CDR3aa: CASSLSYTQGEYGYTF
d_gene: TRBD1
v_gene: TRBV5-1
j_gene: TRBJ1-2
abundance: -

CDR3nt: TGCGCCAGCAGCTTGGTAACAACAGGACTGGGCACAGATACGCAGTATTTT
CDR3aa: CASSLVTTGLGTDTQYF
d_gene: -
v_gene: TRBV5-1
j_gene: TRBJ2-3
abundance: -

CDR3nt: TGTGCCAGCAGCCCGGGGACTAGCGGGGGGAGCGTGCAGTATTTT
CDR3aa: CASSPGTSGGSVQYF
d_gene: TRBD2
v_gene: TRBV7-6
j_gene: TRBJ2-3
abundance: -

CDR3nt: TGTGCCAGCAGTGCCCGCGGGACAGGGGGCTACGAGCAGTACTTC
CDR3aa: CASSARGTGGYEQYF
d_gene: TRBD1
v_gene: TRBV6-6
j_gene: TRBJ2-7
abundance: -

CDR3nt: TGTGCCAGCAGCTCCCCGGGCGAGCAGTTCTTC
CDR3aa: CASSSPGEQFF
d_gene: -
v_gene: TRBV5-6
j_gene: TRBJ2-1
abundance: -

CDR3nt: TGTGCCAGCAGCGAAAGCGGGGCTAGCACAGATACGCAGTATTTT
CDR3aa: CASSESGASTDTQYF
d_gene: TRBD2
v_gene: TRBV27
j_gene: TRBJ2-3
abundance: -

CDR3nt: TGTGCTTCGCTAGCGGGAGGGACCGACGTCCTGACTTTC
CDR3aa: CASLAGGTDVLTF
d_gene: TRBD2
v_gene: TRBV7-9
j_gene: TRBJ2-6
abundance: -

CDR3nt: TGTGCCAGCAGTTTTAGTTGGGGCCTTCCTGGGAATGAGCAGTTCTTC
CDR3aa: CASSFSWGLPGNEQFF
d_gene: -
v_gene: TRBV11-2
j_gene: TRBJ2-1
abundance: -

CDR3nt: TGTGCCAGCAGCTTGGTGGGGACTAGCTACGAGCAGTACTTC
CDR3aa: CASSLVGTSYEQYF
d_gene: TRBD2
v_gene: TRBV5-6
j_gene: TRBJ2-7
abundance: -

CDR3nt: TGTGCCAGCAGTACAGGGGGCAATCAGCCCCAGCATTTT
CDR3aa: CASSTGGNQPQHF
d_gene: TRBD1
v_gene: TRBV27
j_gene: TRBJ1-5
abundance: -

CDR3nt: TGCAGCGTTGAGGACTTTCAAAACACCATATATTTT
CDR3aa: CSVEDFQNTIYF
d_gene: -
v_gene: TRBV29-1
j_gene: TRBJ1-3
abundance: -

CDR3nt: TGTGCCAGCAGCTTGTCAGGTCCGGGCTCCTACGAGCAGTACTTC
CDR3aa: CASSLSGPGSYEQYF
d_gene: -
v_gene: TRBV5-5
j_gene: TRBJ2-7
abundance: -

CDR3nt: TGTGCCAGTAGTGCCGTGGCATACAATGAGCAGTTCTTC
CDR3aa: CASSAVAYNEQFF
d_gene: -
v_gene: TRBV19
j_gene: TRBJ2-1
abundance: -

CDR3nt: TGTGCCAGCAGTGGGGGGACTAGCGACTCCTACGAGCAGTACTTC
CDR3aa: CASSGGTSDSYEQYF
d_gene: TRBD2
v_gene: TRBV2
j_gene: TRBJ2-7
abundance: -

CDR3nt: TGCGCCAGCAGCCAATTTTCAGGGGGAAATCAGCCCCAGCATTTT
CDR3aa: CASSQFSGGNQPQHF
d_gene: TRBD1
v_gene: TRBV4-1
j_gene: TRBJ1-5
abundance: -

CDR3nt: TGTGCCAGTAGTACCCTTGAAGACAGGGGCACCTACGAGCAGTACTTC
CDR3aa: CASSTLEDRGTYEQYF
d_gene: TRBD1
v_gene: TRBV19
j_gene: TRBJ2-7
abundance: -

CDR3nt: TGTGCCAGCAGTGAATACGCCCAGGCGGGGGGCTACACCTTC
CDR3aa: CASSEYAQAGGYTF
d_gene: -
v_gene: TRBV6-5
j_gene: TRBJ1-2
abundance: -

CDR3nt: TGCGCCAGCAGCCTTTTAGAAGATACGCAGTATTTT
CDR3aa: CASSLLEDTQYF
d_gene: -
v_gene: TRBV4-1
j_gene: TRBJ2-3
abundance: -

CDR3nt: TGTGCCAGTAGTTCAGGGATCTGGGGCTACGAGCAGTACTTC
CDR3aa: CASSSGIWGYEQYF
d_gene: -
v_gene: TRBV19
j_gene: TRBJ2-7
abundance: -

CDR3nt: TGCGCCAGCAGCCAATATGACTCGGTTGTCGGGGAGCTGTTTTTT
CDR3aa: CASSQYDSVVGELFF
d_gene: -
v_gene: TRBV4-1
j_gene: TRBJ2-2
abundance: -

CDR3nt: TGTGCCAGCAGCTTAGTCGAGAGCTCTGGAAACACCATATATTTT
CDR3aa: CASSLVESSGNTIYF
d_gene: -
v_gene: TRBV11-2
j_gene: TRBJ1-3
abundance: -

CDR3nt: TGCGCCAGCAGCTTGGGAGGAATCTCCTACGAGCAGTACTTC
CDR3aa: CASSLGGISYEQYF
d_gene: -
v_gene: TRBV5-1
j_gene: TRBJ2-7
abundance: -

CDR3nt: TGTGCCAGCAGCTTACTAGCGGGAGGAAACGAGCAGTACTTC
CDR3aa: CASSLLAGGNEQYF
d_gene: TRBD2
v_gene: TRBV5-4
j_gene: TRBJ2-7
abundance: -

CDR3nt: TGTGCCAGCAGCCCCAGCACACGGATCTACGAGCAGTACTTC
CDR3aa: CASSPSTRIYEQYF
d_gene: -
v_gene: TRBV7-9
j_gene: TRBJ2-7
abundance: -

CDR3nt: TGTGCCAGCAGCTTAAGGATGGGACGGTTGAACACTGAAGCTTTCTTT
CDR3aa: CASSLRMGRLNTEAFF
d_gene: -
v_gene: TRBV7-9
j_gene: TRBJ1-1
abundance: -

CDR3nt: TGTGCCAGCAGCTTTGGGACAGGGTACCCGGAGACCCAGTACTTC
CDR3aa: CASSFGTGYPETQYF
d_gene: TRBD1
v_gene: TRBV5-8
j_gene: TRBJ2-5
abundance: -

CDR3nt: TGTGCCAGCAGCCTAGATAGCGGGACAAACACAGATACGCAGTATTTT
CDR3aa: CASSLDSGTNTDTQYF
d_gene: TRBD2
v_gene: TRBV5-4
j_gene: TRBJ2-3
abundance: once

CDR3nt: TGTGCCAGCAGCTTAGGGCAGGGCTATGGCTACACCTTC
CDR3aa: CASSLGQGYGYTF
d_gene: -
v_gene: TRBV7-9
j_gene: TRBJ1-2
abundance: -

CDR3nt: TGCGCCAGCAGCTTGGAGGCTAGCGGGGGGGCCAATGAGCAGTTCTTC
CDR3aa: CASSLEASGGANEQFF
d_gene: TRBD2
v_gene: TRBV5-1
j_gene: TRBJ2-1
abundance: -

CDR3nt: TGCGCCAGCAGCCACCCGGGACAGGGATTCTACTCTGGAAACACCATATATTTT
CDR3aa: CASSHPGQGFYSGNTIYF
d_gene: TRBD1
v_gene: TRBV4-1
j_gene: TRBJ1-3
abundance: -

CDR3nt: TGTGCCACCCGAGACGGACAGGTGGCCGAGCAGTACTTC
CDR3aa: CATRDGQVAEQYF
d_gene: TRBD1
v_gene: TRBV11-2
j_gene: TRBJ2-7
abundance: -